The sequence of this T cell receptor (beta chain) was determined in a study of blood T cell repertoires in COVID-19. The CDR3 extends over 16 amino acids. The germline gives CDR1 SGDLS, CDR2 YYNGEE. Trimming pared 0 bases from V and 5 bases from J, leaving 16 bases between. In the original analysis: Estimates of nucleated cell counts were drawn from the amplification of reference gene primers. Method: immunoSEQ multiplex PCR; TCRdb's copy keeps in-frame clones and lacks some. V and J calls plus clone size are reproduced from that table; the DNA served to infer D and trimming. The sample has 330,000 or so clones; about nine tenths are singletons.

Sequenced: peripheral blood. The clonotype comes from a man younger than 45 with COVID-19, enrolled during active disease. The chain recombines TRBV9 with TRBJ2-3, with a tentative D call TRBD2 (5 bases). The CDR3 DNA is TGTGCCAGCAGCGTAGCTAGCACAGAAGGATTAGATACGCAGTATTTT. Its translation is CASSVASTEGLDTQYF.